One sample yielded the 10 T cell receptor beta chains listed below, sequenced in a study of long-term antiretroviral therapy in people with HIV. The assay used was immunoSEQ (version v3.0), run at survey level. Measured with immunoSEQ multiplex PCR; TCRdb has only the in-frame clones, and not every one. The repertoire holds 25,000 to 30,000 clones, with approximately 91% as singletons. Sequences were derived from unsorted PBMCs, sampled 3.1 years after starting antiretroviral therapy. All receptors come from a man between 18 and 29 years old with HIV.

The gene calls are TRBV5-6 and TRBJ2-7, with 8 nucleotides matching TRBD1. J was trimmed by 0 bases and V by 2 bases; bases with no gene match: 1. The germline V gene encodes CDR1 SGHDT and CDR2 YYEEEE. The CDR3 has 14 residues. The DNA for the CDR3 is TGTGCCAGCAGCTTCGGGACAGGCTCCTACGAGCAGTACTTC. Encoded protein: CASSFGTGSYEQYF. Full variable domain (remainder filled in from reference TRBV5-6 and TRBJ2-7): DAGVTQSPTHLIKTRGQQVTLRCSPKSGHDTVSWYQQALGQGPQFIFQYYEEEERQRGNFPDRFSGHQFPNYSSELNVNALLLGDSALYLCASSFGTGSYEQYFGPGTRLTVT.

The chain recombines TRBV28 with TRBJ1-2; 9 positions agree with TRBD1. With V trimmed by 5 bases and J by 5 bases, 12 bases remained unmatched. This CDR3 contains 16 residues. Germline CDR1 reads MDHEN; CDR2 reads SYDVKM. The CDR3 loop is CASSPTGAGTGYGYTF. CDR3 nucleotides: TGTGCCAGCAGTCCGACTGGAGCCGGGACAGGGTATGGCTACACCTTC.

DNA for the CDR3: TGTGCCAGCAGCATGGGACCGAACACCTACGAGCAGTACTTC. Its translation: CASSMGPNTYEQYF. This chain uses TRBV9 with TRBJ2-7, with D perhaps TRBD1 or TRBD2 (5 bases each). Between the trimmed V and J ends, which lost 4 bases and 2 bases, there was a span of 13 bases. This CDR3 comprises 14 residues. Germline V gives CDR1 SGDLS, CDR2 YYNGEE. Looking up the rest from reference TRBV9 and TRBJ2-7 gives the full variable domain: DSGVTQTPKHLITATGQRVTLRCSPRSGDLSVYWYQQSLDQGLQFLIQYYNGEERAKGNILERFSAQQFPDLHSELNLSSLELGDSALYFCASSMGPNTYEQYFGPGTRLTVT.

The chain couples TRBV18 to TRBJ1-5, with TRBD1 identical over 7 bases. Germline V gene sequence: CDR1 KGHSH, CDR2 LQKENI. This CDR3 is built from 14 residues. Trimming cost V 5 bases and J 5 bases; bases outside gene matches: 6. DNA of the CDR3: TGTGCCAGCTCAACCTCAGGGGGGGATCAGCCCCAGCATTTT. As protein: CASSTSGGDQPQHF.

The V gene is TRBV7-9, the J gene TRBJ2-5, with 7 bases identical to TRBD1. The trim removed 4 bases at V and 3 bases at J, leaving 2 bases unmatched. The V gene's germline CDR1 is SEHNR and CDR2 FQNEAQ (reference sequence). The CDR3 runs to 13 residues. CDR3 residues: CASSSGQKETQYF. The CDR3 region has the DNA TGTGCCAGCAGCTCGGGACAGAAAGAGACCCAGTACTTC.

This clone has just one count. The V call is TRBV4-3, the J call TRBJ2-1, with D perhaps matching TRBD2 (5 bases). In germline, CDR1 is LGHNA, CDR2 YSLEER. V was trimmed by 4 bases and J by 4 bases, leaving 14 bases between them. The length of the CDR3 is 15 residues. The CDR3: CASSPSSPGYNEQFF. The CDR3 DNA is TGCGCCAGCAGCCCATCTAGCCCCGGATACAATGAGCAGTTCTTC.

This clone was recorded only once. The CDR3 DNA reads TGTGCCAGCAGACCCCCGGGACAGCTAAATGAAAAACTGTTTTTT. This codes for CASRPPGQLNEKLFF. The V call is TRBV6-5, the J call TRBJ1-4; 7 positions agree with TRBD1. Germline assignment: CDR1 MNHEY and CDR2 SVGAGI. The V segment lost 6 bases and the J segment 5 bases; nucleotides outside the gene matches: 9. The CDR3 totals 15 residues.

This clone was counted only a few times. CDR3 nucleotide sequence: TGTGCCAGCAGCAGACTGGGGGCCGACGAGCAGTACTTC. Translated: CASSRLGADEQYF. This chain connects TRBV5-5 to TRBJ2-7, with D maybe TRBD1 (6 bases). The CDR3 is made up of 13 amino acids. Looked up from germline, CDR1 is SGHKS and CDR2 is YYEKEE (reference sequence). V was cut by 4 bases and J by 5 bases, with 13 bases left in between.

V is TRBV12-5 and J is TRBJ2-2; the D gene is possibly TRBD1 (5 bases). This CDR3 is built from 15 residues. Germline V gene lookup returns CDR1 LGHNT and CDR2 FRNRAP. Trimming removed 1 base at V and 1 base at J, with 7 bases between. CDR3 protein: CASGLETGNTGELFF. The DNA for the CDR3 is TGTGCTAGTGGTTTGGAAACAGGGAACACCGGGGAGCTGTTTTTT.

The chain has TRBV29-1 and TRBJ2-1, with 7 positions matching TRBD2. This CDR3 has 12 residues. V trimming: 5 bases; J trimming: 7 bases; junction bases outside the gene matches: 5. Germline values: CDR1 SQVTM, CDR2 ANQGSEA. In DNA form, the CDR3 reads TGCAGCGTTTTCCCCGGGGGGAATGAGCAGTTCTTC. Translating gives CSVFPGGNEQFF.